This T cell receptor (beta chain) was sequenced during a study of T cell changes during pregnancy in multiple sclerosis. The V and J ends lost 6 bases and 5 bases, in that order; junction bases with no gene match: 7. The CDR3 contains 14 residues. Germline CDR1 ENHRY, CDR2 SYGVKD. Assay used: immunoSEQ multiplex PCR; TCRdb lists only in-frame clones, some missing. The sample consists of around 100,000 clones, 80% to 95% of them appearing once. This sample comprised peripheral blood, obtained in the third trimester of pregnancy. The J gene is TRBJ1-2, the V gene TRBV10-3, with 9 bases that match TRBD1. The clonotype was recovered from a female donor with multiple sclerosis, enrolled in a pregnancy study. This CDR3 is CAISDRDRAYGYTF. CDR3 nucleotide sequence: TGTGCCATCAGCGACCGGGACAGGGCGTATGGCTACACCTTC.